The 4 T cell receptor beta chains given below trace back to one sample, sequenced in a study of T-cell reconstitution after alpha-beta-depleted transplantation in children. Using unique molecular identifiers, the investigators prepared the TCRbeta library. One entry per CDR3 protein, called by TCRdb with MiXCR from the PCR reads. The sample yields 350,000 to 500,000 distinct CDR3 sequences, around two fifths seen once. The starting material was PBMCs, obtained before TCRalphabeta/CD19-depleted stem cell transplant. The receptors derive from a girl aged 2 to 9 with aplastic anemia, due to receive a stem cell transplant.

This clonotype was seen a handful of times. The V and J genes are TRBV12-3 or TRBV12-4 and TRBJ1-1; TRBD1 agrees at 8 bases. The CDR3 length is 16 residues. The trim removed 3 bases at V and 2 bases at J, leaving 8 bases unmatched. This chain's CDR3 is CASSFRGPLSNTEAFF. CDR3 coding DNA: TGTGCCAGCAGTTTCAGGGGGCCGCTATCCAACACTGAAGCTTTCTTT.

The rearrangement joins TRBV18 to TRBJ1-5; D gene uncertain. The CDR3 contains 13 residues. V dropped 2 bases and J dropped 7 bases, with 9 bases sitting between them. Germline V gene lookup returns CDR1 KGHSH and CDR2 LQKENI. The chain's CDR3 is CASSPRIDQPQHF. The DNA of the CDR3 is TGTGCCAGCTCACCAAGGATAGACCAGCCCCAGCATTTT.

This clonotype appeared many times. This sequence joins TRBV5-1 and TRBJ1-5; no definite D call. Germline V gene lookup returns CDR1 SGHRS and CDR2 YFSETQ. Trimming removed 0 bases from V and 6 bases from J, with 13 bases in between. This CDR3 has 15 amino acids. CDR3 loop: CASSLGDLPGQPQHF. CDR3 DNA sequence: TGCGCCAGCAGCTTGGGTGACCTCCCCGGTCAGCCCCAGCATTTT. The complete variable domain, with remaining parts taken from reference TRBV5-1 and TRBJ1-5, reads KAGVTQTPRYLIKTRGQQVTLSCSPISGHRSVSWYQQTPGQGLQFLFEYFSETQRNKGNFPGRFSGRQFSNSRSEMNVSTLELGDSALYLCASSLGDLPGQPQHFGDGTRLSIL.

A few counts support this clonotype. This sequence joins TRBV21-1 and TRBJ2-1; the tabulated D call, TRBD2, remains unverified against the DNA. TRBV21-1 corresponds to a pseudogene. This CDR3 spans 18 amino acids. The CDR3 DNA sequence: TGTGCCAGCATCTACGGGACTAGCGGGAGAAGGGCCTACAATGAGCAGTTCTTC. Its translation is CASIYGTSGRRAYNEQFF.